A selection of T cell receptor beta chains follows, all from one sample in a study of cytomegalovirus exposure and HLA in healthy donors. TCRdb keeps only in-frame clones here, not all; method: immunoSEQ multiplex PCR. The data contain more than 150,000 clones, around 83% of them singletons. Sequencing was performed on PBMCs. These receptors were taken from a woman aged 18-35 years in good health and CMV-seronegative. CDR3s include the opening cysteine and the closing phenylalanine or tryptophan. The D gene is left open where the match is weak. Clone size is shown for a subset of rows, as once, few, many or a class of expanded clone.

len: 14; j_gene: TRBJ2-3; v_gene: TRBV9; abundance: -; d_gene: -; CDR3aa: CASSVQGPPDTQYF
len: 14; j_gene: TRBJ2-7; v_gene: TRBV25-1; abundance: -; d_gene: -; CDR3aa: CASSLYRETYEQYF
len: 15; j_gene: TRBJ2-3; v_gene: TRBV5-6; abundance: few; d_gene: -; CDR3aa: CASSIDRLSTDTQYF
len: 14; j_gene: TRBJ1-3; v_gene: TRBV6-5; abundance: -; d_gene: -; CDR3aa: CASSVDNSGNTIYF
len: 16; j_gene: TRBJ1-3; v_gene: TRBV5-4; abundance: -; d_gene: TRBD1; CDR3aa: CASSWTGGFSGNTIYF
len: 15; j_gene: TRBJ2-3; v_gene: TRBV2; abundance: -; d_gene: TRBD2; CDR3aa: CASSEGGKLTDTQYF
len: 18; j_gene: TRBJ1-3; v_gene: TRBV6-1; abundance: -; d_gene: -; CDR3aa: CASSDTPGDSDSGNTIYF
len: 16; j_gene: TRBJ2-1; v_gene: TRBV18; abundance: -; d_gene: TRBD2; CDR3aa: CASSPPIAGSYNEQFF
len: 15; j_gene: TRBJ1-4; v_gene: TRBV11-2; abundance: -; d_gene: TRBD1; CDR3aa: CASSEGQGAGEKLFF
len: 13; j_gene: TRBJ2-5; v_gene: TRBV7-7; abundance: once; d_gene: TRBD1; CDR3aa: CASSWTGQETQYF
len: 16; j_gene: TRBJ2-3; v_gene: TRBV11-3; abundance: -; d_gene: TRBD2; CDR3aa: CASSSRTSGGTDTQYF
len: 15; j_gene: TRBJ1-2; v_gene: TRBV4-3; abundance: few; d_gene: -; CDR3aa: CASSQDEGGGYGYTF
len: 14; j_gene: TRBJ1-2; v_gene: TRBV5-1; abundance: -; d_gene: TRBD1; CDR3aa: CASSWRDRGTVYTF
len: 13; j_gene: TRBJ1-1; v_gene: TRBV7-3; abundance: -; d_gene: TRBD1; CDR3aa: CASSLSGGTEAFF
len: 15; j_gene: TRBJ2-1; v_gene: TRBV7-8; abundance: -; d_gene: TRBD1; CDR3aa: CASSINPQQGNEQFF
len: 15; j_gene: TRBJ1-3; v_gene: TRBV5-1; abundance: -; d_gene: -; CDR3aa: CASSLAAASGNTIYF
len: 17; j_gene: TRBJ2-2; v_gene: TRBV7-4; abundance: -; d_gene: -; CDR3aa: CASSLAPVRLLTGELFF